This T cell receptor (beta chain) came from a study of blood T cells in healthy people across ages. The wider study: Per every two T cells, about one barcoded beta molecule was captured by template switching. Findings and limits, study-wide: Both higher diversity and more naive CD4+ cells marked long-lived donors when set against aged donors.

PCR was performed a second time for roughly 6 to 12 cycles using a sample-barcoded 5' primer and a J-beta primer mix. The template-switch adaptor was a 5' adaptor with 12 random nucleotides. It tagged each cDNA molecule. TCRdb re-called the 5' RACE reads through MiXCR, storing one row per CDR3 protein. Altogether approximately 1.5 million distinct CDR3 sequences are present, under 55% being singletons, with the ten largest covering over 3.5%. As concerns this clonotype: Its target is not known. This sequence may be a read error, since a much larger clone differs from it by one base.

The length of the CDR3 is 14 residues. Germline V gene data show CDR1 as MNHEY and CDR2 as SMNVEV (reference sequence). The chain employs TRBV27 and TRBJ2-1; D uncertain. Sequenced input: blood. This TCR derives from a woman younger than 30 in good health. The CDR3 reads CASSLVQIGNKQFF. DNA of the CDR3: TGTGCCAGCAGTTTAGTACAGATAGGCAATAAGCAGTTCTTC.